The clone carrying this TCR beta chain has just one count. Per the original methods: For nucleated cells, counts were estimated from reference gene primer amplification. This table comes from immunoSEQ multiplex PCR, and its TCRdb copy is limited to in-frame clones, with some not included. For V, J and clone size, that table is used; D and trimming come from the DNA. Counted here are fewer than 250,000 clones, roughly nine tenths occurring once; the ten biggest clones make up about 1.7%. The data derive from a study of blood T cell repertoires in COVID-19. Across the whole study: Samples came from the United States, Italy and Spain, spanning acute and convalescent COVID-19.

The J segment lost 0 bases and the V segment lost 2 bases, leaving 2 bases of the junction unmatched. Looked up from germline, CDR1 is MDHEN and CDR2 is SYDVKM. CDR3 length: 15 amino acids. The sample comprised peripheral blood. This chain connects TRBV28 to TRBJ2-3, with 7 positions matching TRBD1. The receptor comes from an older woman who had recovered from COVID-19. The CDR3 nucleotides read TGTGCCAGCAGTTTAGTAGGGGGCAGCACAGATACGCAGTATTTT. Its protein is CASSLVGGSTDTQYF.